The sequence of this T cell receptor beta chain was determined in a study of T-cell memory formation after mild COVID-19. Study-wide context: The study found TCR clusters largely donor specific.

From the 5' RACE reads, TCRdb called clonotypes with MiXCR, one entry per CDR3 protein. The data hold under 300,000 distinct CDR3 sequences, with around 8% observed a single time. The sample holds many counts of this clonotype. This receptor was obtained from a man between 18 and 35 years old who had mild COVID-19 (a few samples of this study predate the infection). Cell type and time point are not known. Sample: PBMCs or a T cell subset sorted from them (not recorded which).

The CDR3 here is CASSSANNQPQHF. In DNA form, the CDR3 reads TGTGCCAGCAGCTCGGCAAACAATCAGCCCCAGCATTTT. This chain joins TRBV11-2 and TRBJ1-5; no reliable D call. V lost 4 bases to trimming and J lost 3 bases, with 7 bases between them. This CDR3 has 13 amino acids. Germline CDR1 and CDR2: SGHAT and FQNNGV.